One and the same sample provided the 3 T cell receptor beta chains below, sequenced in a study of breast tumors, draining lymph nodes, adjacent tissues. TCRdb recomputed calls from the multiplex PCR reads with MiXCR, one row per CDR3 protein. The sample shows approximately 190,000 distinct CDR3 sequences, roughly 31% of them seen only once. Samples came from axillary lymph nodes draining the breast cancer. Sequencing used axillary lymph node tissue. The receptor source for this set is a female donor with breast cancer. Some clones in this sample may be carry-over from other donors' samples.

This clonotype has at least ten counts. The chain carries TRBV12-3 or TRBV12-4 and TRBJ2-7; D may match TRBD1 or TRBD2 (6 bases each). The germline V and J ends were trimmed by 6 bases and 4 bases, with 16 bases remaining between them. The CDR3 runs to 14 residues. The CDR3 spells CASSKNRDLYEQYF. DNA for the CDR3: TGTGCCAGCAGCAAGAACAGGGACTTATACGAGCAGTACTTC.

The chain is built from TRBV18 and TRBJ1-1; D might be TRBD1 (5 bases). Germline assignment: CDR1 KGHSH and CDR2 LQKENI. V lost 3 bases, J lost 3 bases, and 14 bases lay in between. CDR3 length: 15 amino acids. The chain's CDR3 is CASSPREGPDTEAFF. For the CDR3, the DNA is TGTGCCAGCTCACCTCGGGAGGGACCGGACACTGAAGCTTTCTTT.

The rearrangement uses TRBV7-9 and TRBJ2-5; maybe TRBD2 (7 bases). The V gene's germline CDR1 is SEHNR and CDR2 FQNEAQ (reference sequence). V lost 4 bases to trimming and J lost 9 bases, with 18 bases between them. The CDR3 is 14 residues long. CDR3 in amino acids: CASSSAGAETAQYF. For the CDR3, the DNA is TGTGCCAGCAGCTCGGCGGGGGCCGAGACAGCCCAGTACTTC.